This T cell receptor beta chain was documented in a study of OX40 agonist ivuxolimab in advanced cancers. On the study more broadly: At doses from 0.01 to 10 mg/kg, patients were given intravenous ivuxolimab every 2 weeks. Eligibility rules accepted prior anti-PD-1, anti-PD-L1 or anti-CTLA-4 therapy, and 40% to 50% had some.

Clones were read by immunoSEQ multiplex PCR, and TCRdb kept only the in-frame ones, dropping some. This table has more than 75,000 clones, roughly 85% appearing once. Study observations and caveats: In the expanded peripheral T cells, antigen specificity was never determined.

In the case of this clone: Its cognate antigen is unknown.

At baseline, cycle 4 day 1, and cycle 7 day 1, blood was sampled. The CDR3 is 15 amino acids. V was clipped by 3 bases and J by 6 bases; unmatched bases: 10. Germline V lookup: CDR1 SGDLS, CDR2 YYNGEE. The chain joins TRBV9 to TRBJ1-2, with 8 bases fitting TRBD1. Sequencing used CD4+ or CD8+ T cells sorted from blood, obtained in a trial of the OX40 agonist ivuxolimab. This clonotype was sampled from an adult with an advanced solid tumor such as melanoma, head and neck, liver or kidney cancer. In nucleotides, the CDR3 is TGTGCCAGCAGCGAAAGACAGGGGAGGGCGGATGGCTACACCTTC. Encoded protein: CASSERQGRADGYTF.